These 31 T cell receptor beta chains came from one sample sequenced in a study of shared T cell receptors in the human thymus. Measured with immunoSEQ multiplex PCR; TCRdb has only the in-frame clones, and not every one. The data hold 600,000 to 900,000 clones, with 80% to 90% observed a single time. The data were also submitted as part of a second study, on human thymus T cells.

The sample taken for sequencing was thymocytes. The receptors derive from a girl under three years old with a congenital heart defect.

This clone was picked up a small number of times. Written as DNA, the CDR3 is TGTGCCAGCAGTTACGGGCGGGGCATATCTGGAAACACCATATATTTT. This codes for CASSYGRGISGNTIYF. The chain links TRBV6-5 to TRBJ1-3; weak D call: TRBD1 (5 bases). This CDR3 has 16 residues. Germline loops: CDR1 MNHEY, CDR2 SVGAGI. Trimming shortened V by 2 bases and J by 1 base, and 12 bases separated the two germline ends.

J is TRBJ1-2 and V is TRBV6-5, with 7 bases fitting TRBD1. The CDR3 length is 13 residues. V shed 3 bases, J shed 4 bases, and the junction held 2 bases outside the gene matches. Looked up from germline, CDR1 is MNHEY and CDR2 is SVGAGI. The CDR3 spells CASSYGQVYGYTF. The CDR3 coding sequence is TGTGCCAGCAGTTATGGACAGGTCTATGGCTACACCTTC.

V is TRBV10-2 and J is TRBJ1-1; D gene uncertain. This CDR3 spans 13 amino acids. Trimming shortened V by 4 bases and J by 4 bases, and 10 bases separated the two germline ends. Germline V CDR1 and CDR2: WSHSY, SAAADI. In DNA, the CDR3 is TGCGCCAGCAGTGTTCGGTTATCCACTGAAGCTTTCTTT. Amino acid sequence: CASSVRLSTEAFF.

V gene TRBV19 combines with J gene TRBJ2-1, with 11 bases lining up with TRBD2. V lost 9 bases, J lost 8 bases, and 18 bases stayed unmatched. There are 17 residues in the CDR3. Germline CDR1 reads LNHDA; CDR2 reads SQIVND (reference sequence). The CDR3 sequence is CASHTGASSGGYHEQFF. For the CDR3, the DNA is TGTGCCAGCCACACGGGGGCCTCTAGCGGGGGGTATCATGAGCAGTTCTTC.

The V gene is TRBV4-1, the J gene TRBJ2-1, with D possibly TRBD1 on 5 matching bases. Trimming stripped 0 bases from V and 8 bases from J, with 26 bases between. The CDR3 has 19 amino acids. Looked up from germline, CDR1 is MGHRA and CDR2 is YSYEKL. As DNA, the CDR3 is TGCGCCAGCAGCCAAGAGCAGGGTGGGGCCATTGGCCCCTGGGATGAGCAGTTCTTC. Protein sequence: CASSQEQGGAIGPWDEQFF.

The V and J genes are TRBV13 and TRBJ1-6; no firm D call. The CDR3 is 13 residues long. Deletions cut 2 bases from V and 8 bases from J, with 7 bases between. Germline V gene data show CDR1 as PRHDT and CDR2 as FYEKMQ (reference sequence). DNA for the CDR3: TGTGCCAGCAGCTTATTATCCTATTCACCCCTCCACTTT. Protein sequence: CASSLLSYSPLHF.

The genes are TRBV1 and TRBJ1-2; TRBD1 is the table's D call and was not checked against the DNA. TRBV1 is listed as a pseudogene. This CDR3 is built from 18 residues. The CDR3 protein is CTSSQDMDRHPSDHGYTF. CDR3 nucleotides: TGCACCAGCAGCCAAGATATGGACAGGCACCCGTCTGACCATGGCTACACCTTC.

CDR3 DNA sequence: TGTGCCAGCAGCTTACTCATACAGGGGCCCTATGGCTACACCTTC. Amino acid sequence: CASSLLIQGPYGYTF. J is TRBJ1-2 and V is TRBV5-8, with TRBD1 matching over 7 bases. With 2 bases clipped from V and 4 bases from J, the junction kept 8 bases outside the gene matches. The CDR3 totals 15 residues. Germline values: CDR1 SGHTS, CDR2 YDEGEE.

The chain couples TRBV5-6 to TRBJ1-5; TRBD1 might be the D (5 bases). CDR1 SGHDT and CDR2 YYEEEE come from the germline V gene. Trimming cost V 1 base and J 0 bases, with 11 bases left between them. The CDR3 totals 16 residues. The CDR3 sequence is CASSLRGDDSNQPQHF. CDR3 DNA: TGTGCCAGCAGCTTGCGGGGGGACGATAGCAATCAGCCCCAGCATTTT.

The rearrangement links TRBV10-3 to TRBJ2-1, with 12 bases aligning to TRBD2. The CDR3 is 16 amino acids. Trimming cost V 5 bases and J 1 base; bases outside gene matches: 3. The germline CDR1 and CDR2 sequences are ENHRY and SYGVKD. Written as DNA, the CDR3 is TGTGCCATCAGTCTCGGGACTAGCGGGTCCTACAATGAGCAGTTCTTC. It encodes CAISLGTSGSYNEQFF.

The chain is built from TRBV19 and TRBJ1-3, with unresolved D. Germline V gene data show CDR1 as LNHDA and CDR2 as SQIVND (reference sequence). The V end was cut by 0 bases, the J end by 4 bases, with 19 bases between. This CDR3 has 18 residues. Written as DNA, the CDR3 is TGTGCCAGTAGTATAGATCTATATAGCTTATCCTCCGGAAACACCATATATTTT. This sequence encodes CASSIDLYSLSSGNTIYF.

This chain connects TRBV5-4 to TRBJ2-1; TRBD2 matches 15 bases. Germline CDR1 SGHNT, CDR2 YYREEE (reference sequence). CDR3 size: 17 residues. Trimming removed 4 bases from V and 2 bases from J; junction bases left unmatched: 4. The CDR3 DNA is TGTGCCAGCAGCGGGGGACTAGCGGGGGGAGCCTACAATGAGCAGTTCTTC. Translated, it gives CASSGGLAGGAYNEQFF.

The J gene is TRBJ1-5, the V gene TRBV7-3; D is uncertain. With 5 bases removed from V and 8 bases from J, the gap between germline ends came to 13 bases. CDR1 and CDR2 (germline): SGHTA, FQGTGA. This CDR3 region has 13 residues. The CDR3, as DNA: TGTGCCAGCAGCCGGAGCCCCGGGGAGCCCCAGCATTTT. Translating it yields CASSRSPGEPQHF. The full variable domain, in which reference TRBV7-3 and TRBJ1-5 provide the parts outside the CDR3, is GAGVSQTPSNKVTEKGKYVELRCDPISGHTALYWYRQSLGQGPEFLIYFQGTGAADDSGLPNDRFFAVRPEGSVSTLKIQRTERGDSAVYLCASSRSPGEPQHFGDGTRLSIL.

This clone was found once. V usage is TRBV5-4 and J usage is TRBJ2-3; 7 nucleotides align to TRBD1. Germline values: CDR1 SGHNT, CDR2 YYREEE (reference sequence). Trimming took 1 base from V and 0 from J; bases not matched to a gene: 14. This CDR3 region has 19 residues. CDR3 in amino acids: CASSLRWGQTGTSTDTQYF. CDR3 nucleotide sequence: TGTGCCAGCAGCTTGAGATGGGGACAGACGGGTACTAGCACAGATACGCAGTATTTT. The full variable domain, completed using reference TRBV5-4 and TRBJ2-3, is ETGVTQSPTHLIKTRGQQVTLRCSSQSGHNTVSWYQQALGQGPQFIFQYYREEENGRGNFPPRFSGLQFPNYSSELNVNALELDDSALYLCASSLRWGQTGTSTDTQYFGPGTRLTVL.

The chain uses TRBV5-1 and TRBJ1-1; D is perhaps TRBD1 (6 bases). V shed 4 bases and J shed 7 bases, with 26 bases lying between them. The CDR3 loop spans 17 amino acids. Germline V gene lookup returns CDR1 SGHRS and CDR2 YFSETQ. CDR3 DNA sequence: TGCGCCAGCAGCCTCGCAAACTTTACAGGGATTATAGTTGAAGCTTTCTTT. This sequence encodes CASSLANFTGIIVEAFF.

The V call is TRBV11-2, the J call TRBJ1-2, with D possibly being TRBD1 (5 bases). Trimming stripped 5 bases from V and 6 bases from J, with 16 bases between. Germline loops: CDR1 SGHAT, CDR2 FQNNGV. This CDR3 spans 14 amino acids. The CDR3 region is CASSPAWGGDGYTF. DNA for the CDR3: TGTGCCAGCAGCCCTGCTTGGGGAGGGGATGGCTACACCTTC.

V usage is TRBV7-2 and J usage is TRBJ1-2; 8 bases line up with TRBD1. The CDR3 is made up of 15 amino acids. CDR1 and CDR2 from the germline V gene are SGHTA and FQGNSA. The junction had 16 bases not matched to a gene; V was cut back by 8 bases and J by 8 bases. DNA for the CDR3: TGTGCCAGCCCCTTGTTGGGGCAGGGGGCGCGAGGCTACACCTTC. The encoded protein is CASPLLGQGARGYTF.

The chain is built from TRBV7-9 and TRBJ2-3; 11 nucleotides line up with TRBD1. Germline V gene sequence: CDR1 SEHNR, CDR2 FQNEAQ (reference sequence). The ends lost 3 bases at V and 6 bases at J; junction bases unmatched: 2. There are 14 residues in the CDR3. The CDR3 region has the DNA TGTGCCAGCAGCTTCTGGGACAGGGGGGATACGCAGTATTTT. Amino acids: CASSFWDRGDTQYF. The complete variable domain, with remaining parts taken from reference TRBV7-9 and TRBJ2-3, reads DTGVSQNPRHKITKRGQNVTFRCDPISEHNRLYWYRQTLGQGPEFLTYFQNEAQLEKSRLLSDRFSAERPKGSFSTLEIQRTEQGDSAMYLCASSFWDRGDTQYFGPGTRLTVL.

The chain employs TRBV6-5 and TRBJ1-3; 7 bases are shared with TRBD1. Germline CDR1 is MNHEY and CDR2 is SVGAGI. This CDR3 is 15 amino acids long. Trimming took 5 bases from V and 3 from J; bases not matched to a gene: 7. The CDR3 protein is CASSNDREFGNTIYF. The DNA of the CDR3 is TGTGCCAGCAGTAACGACAGGGAATTTGGAAACACCATATATTTT.

The genes are TRBV13 and TRBJ2-2; tentative D call: TRBD2 (5 bases). Germline CDR1 is PRHDT and CDR2 is FYEKMQ (reference sequence). Deletions cut 1 base from V and 7 bases from J, with 13 bases between. This CDR3 is 15 amino acids long. The CDR3 spells CASSLAQRMSGELFF. CDR3 nucleotide sequence: TGTGCCAGCAGCTTAGCACAGCGGATGAGCGGGGAGCTGTTTTTT.

The chain links TRBV7-2 to TRBJ2-7; a weak D match, TRBD1 (5 bases). This CDR3 is built from 14 residues. Deletions cut 1 base from V and 3 bases from J, with 10 bases between. CDR1 is SGHTA and CDR2 is FQGNSA in the germline V gene. The CDR3 here is CASSLEGDLYEQYF. CDR3 DNA sequence: TGTGCCAGCAGCTTAGAAGGGGATCTCTACGAGCAGTACTTC.

The V and J genes are TRBV9 and TRBJ1-2; 7 bases align to TRBD1. The V and J ends lost 0 bases and 4 bases, in that order; junction bases with no gene match: 3. The CDR3 runs to 14 residues. CDR1 SGDLS and CDR2 YYNGEE come from the germline V gene. The CDR3 reads CASSVEPGGYGYTF. CDR3 bases: TGTGCCAGCAGCGTAGAGCCAGGGGGCTATGGCTACACCTTC.

The rearrangement uses TRBV10-1 and TRBJ2-1, with D maybe TRBD1 (6 bases). Trimming cost V 5 bases and J 4 bases, with 15 bases left between them. This CDR3 has 15 amino acids. Per the germline V gene, CDR1 is WNHNN and CDR2 is SYGVQD (reference sequence). Here the CDR3 DNA reads TGCGCCAGCAGTAAGGGGGTTTCGGGTTACAATGAGCAGTTCTTC. Its translation: CASSKGVSGYNEQFF.

This chain uses TRBV11-2 with TRBJ2-7; 7 bases fit TRBD1. Germline CDR1 reads SGHAT; CDR2 reads FQNNGV. V lost 2 bases, J lost 0 bases, and 7 bases stayed unmatched. This CDR3 region has 16 residues. DNA for the CDR3: TGTGCCAGCAGCTTACGAAGACAGGGAGACTCCTACGAGCAGTACTTC. Translation gives CASSLRRQGDSYEQYF.

V is TRBV6-1 and J is TRBJ1-2; TRBD1 matches at 10 bases. Losses at the gene ends were 8 bases for V and 0 bases for J; bases not matched to a gene: 6. Per germline, CDR1 MNHNS and CDR2 SASEGT. The CDR3 is 15 residues long. CDR3 DNA: TGTGCCAGCGATGGGACAGGGGAACCTAACTATGGCTACACCTTC. Its translation is CASDGTGEPNYGYTF.

The chain has TRBV6-1 and TRBJ2-5, with a weak D call TRBD1 (5 bases). CDR3 size: 13 residues. The germline V gene has CDR1 MNHNS and CDR2 SASEGT. Trimming pared 7 bases from V and 5 bases from J, leaving 14 bases between. The CDR3 DNA follows: TGTGCCAGCACCAGGGCTTGGTGGGAGACCCAGTACTTC. This encodes CASTRAWWETQYF.

The chain has TRBV6-1 and TRBJ1-6, with 9 positions matching TRBD1. Trimming cost V 10 bases and J 10 bases; bases outside gene matches: 11. The CDR3 is 14 amino acids. Germline assignment: CDR1 MNHNS and CDR2 SASEGT. CDR3 loop: CATWDREEGSPLHF. CDR3 nucleotide sequence: TGTGCCACCTGGGACAGGGAAGAAGGGTCACCCCTCCACTTT.

The chain recombines TRBV12-5 with TRBJ2-7; tentative D call: TRBD2 (7 bases). The length of the CDR3 is 17 residues. CDR1 is LGHNT, CDR2 FRNRAP, per germline. The ends were cut back, 2 bases at V and 2 bases at J, with 19 bases in the middle. The CDR3 coding sequence is TGTGCTAGTGGTTTGATTGGCGGGGGCCACGGGGCCTACGAGCAGTACTTC. It yields the protein CASGLIGGGHGAYEQYF.

The chain joins TRBV2 to TRBJ1-2; D call uncertain. The CDR3 totals 14 residues. Germline CDR1 and CDR2: SNHLY and FYNNEI. The V and J ends lost 6 bases and 5 bases respectively, with 16 bases between them. CDR3 residues: CASSKKAGGYGYTF. The CDR3 bases are TGTGCCAGCAGCAAAAAGGCAGGTGGATATGGCTACACCTTC.

This chain joins TRBV10-3 and TRBJ2-1; TRBD1 is a possible D gene (5 bases). The CDR3 extends over 15 amino acids. Trimming removed 2 bases from V and 0 bases from J, with 8 bases in between. Germline V lookup: CDR1 ENHRY, CDR2 SYGVKD. The CDR3 coding sequence is TGTGCCATCAGTGAGCCCGACAGCTCCTACAATGAGCAGTTCTTC. It translates to CAISEPDSSYNEQFF.

The V gene is TRBV15, the J gene TRBJ2-1, with 7 bases aligning to TRBD2. CDR1 and CDR2 (germline): LNHNV, YYDKDF (reference sequence). The trim removed 4 bases at V and 9 bases at J, leaving 18 bases unmatched. The CDR3 runs to 17 residues. This CDR3 reads CATSTSEGTSAFTEQFF. CDR3 sequence (DNA): TGTGCCACCAGCACAAGCGAGGGAACTAGCGCATTTACTGAGCAGTTCTTC.